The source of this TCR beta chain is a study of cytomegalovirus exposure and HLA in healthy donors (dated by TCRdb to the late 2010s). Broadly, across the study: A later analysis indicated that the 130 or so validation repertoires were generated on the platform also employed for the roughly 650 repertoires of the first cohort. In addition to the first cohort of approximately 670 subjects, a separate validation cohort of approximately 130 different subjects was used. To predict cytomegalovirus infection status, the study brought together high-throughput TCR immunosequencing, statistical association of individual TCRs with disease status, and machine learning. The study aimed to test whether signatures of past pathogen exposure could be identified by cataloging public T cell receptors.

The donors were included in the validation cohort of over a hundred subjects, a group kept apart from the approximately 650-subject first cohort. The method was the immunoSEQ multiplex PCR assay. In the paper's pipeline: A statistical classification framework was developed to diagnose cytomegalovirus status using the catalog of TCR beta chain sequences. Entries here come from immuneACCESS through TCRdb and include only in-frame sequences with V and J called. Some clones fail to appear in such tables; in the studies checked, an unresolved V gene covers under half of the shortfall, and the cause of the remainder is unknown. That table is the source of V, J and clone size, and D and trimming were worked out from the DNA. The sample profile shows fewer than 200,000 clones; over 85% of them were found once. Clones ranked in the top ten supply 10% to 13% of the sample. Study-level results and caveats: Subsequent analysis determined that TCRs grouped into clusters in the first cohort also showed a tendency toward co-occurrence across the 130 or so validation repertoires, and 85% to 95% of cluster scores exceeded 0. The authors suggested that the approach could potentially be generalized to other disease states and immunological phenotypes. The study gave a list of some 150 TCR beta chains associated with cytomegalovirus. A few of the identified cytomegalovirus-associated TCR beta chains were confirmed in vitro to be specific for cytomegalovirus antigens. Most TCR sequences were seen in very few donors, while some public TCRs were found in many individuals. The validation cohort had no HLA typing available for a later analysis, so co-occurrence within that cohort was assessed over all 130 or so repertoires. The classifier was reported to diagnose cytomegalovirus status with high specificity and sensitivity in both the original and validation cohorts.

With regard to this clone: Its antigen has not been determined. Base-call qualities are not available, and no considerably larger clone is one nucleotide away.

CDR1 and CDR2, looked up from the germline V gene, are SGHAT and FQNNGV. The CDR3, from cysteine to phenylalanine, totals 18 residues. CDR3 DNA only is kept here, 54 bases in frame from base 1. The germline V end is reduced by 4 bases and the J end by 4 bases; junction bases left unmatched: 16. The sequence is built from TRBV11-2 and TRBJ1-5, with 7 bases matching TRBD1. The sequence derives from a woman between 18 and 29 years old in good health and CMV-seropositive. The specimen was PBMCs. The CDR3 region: CASSYVNPRDRVNQPQHF. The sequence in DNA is TGTGCCAGCAGCTATGTAAACCCCCGGGACAGAGTGAATCAGCCCCAGCATTTT.